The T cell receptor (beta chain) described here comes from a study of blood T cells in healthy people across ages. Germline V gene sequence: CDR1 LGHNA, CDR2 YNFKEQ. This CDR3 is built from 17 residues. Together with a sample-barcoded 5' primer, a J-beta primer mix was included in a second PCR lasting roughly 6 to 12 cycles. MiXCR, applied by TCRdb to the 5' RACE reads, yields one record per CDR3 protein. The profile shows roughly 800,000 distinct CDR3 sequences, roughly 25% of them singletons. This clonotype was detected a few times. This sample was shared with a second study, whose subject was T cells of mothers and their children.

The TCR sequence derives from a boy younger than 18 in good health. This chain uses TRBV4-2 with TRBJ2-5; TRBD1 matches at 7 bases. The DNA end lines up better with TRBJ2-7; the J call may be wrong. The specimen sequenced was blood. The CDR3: CASSQRVLRDSNYEQYF. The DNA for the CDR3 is TGTGCCAGCAGCCAAAGGGTTTTACGGGACAGTAACTACGAGCAGTACTTC.